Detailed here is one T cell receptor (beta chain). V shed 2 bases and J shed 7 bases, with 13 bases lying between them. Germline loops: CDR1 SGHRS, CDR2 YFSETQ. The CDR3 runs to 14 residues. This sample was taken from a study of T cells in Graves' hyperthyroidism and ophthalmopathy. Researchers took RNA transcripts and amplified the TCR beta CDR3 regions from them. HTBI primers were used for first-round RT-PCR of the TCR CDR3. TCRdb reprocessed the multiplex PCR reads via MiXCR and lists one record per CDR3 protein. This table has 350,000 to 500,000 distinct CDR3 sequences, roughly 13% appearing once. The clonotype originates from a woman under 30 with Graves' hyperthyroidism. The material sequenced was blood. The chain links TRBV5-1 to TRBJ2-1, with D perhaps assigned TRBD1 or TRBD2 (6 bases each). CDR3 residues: CASSLWGARNEQFF. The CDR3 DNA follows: TGCGCCAGCAGCTTATGGGGGGCGAGGAATGAGCAGTTCTTC. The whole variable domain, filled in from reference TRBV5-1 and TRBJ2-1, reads KAGVTQTPRYLIKTRGQQVTLSCSPISGHRSVSWYQQTPGQGLQFLFEYFSETQRNKGNFPGRFSGRQFSNSRSEMNVSTLELGDSALYLCASSLWGARNEQFFGPGTRLTVL.